These 7 T cell receptor beta chains were sequenced from one sample in a study of blood T cell repertoires in COVID-19 (dated by TCRdb to about 2020). The library was prepared using the immunoSEQ multiplex PCR assay. TCRdb mirrors the immuneACCESS table, restricted to in-frame sequences. Some clones are absent from its copies; in checked studies, under half trace to an unresolved V gene, and the reason for the others is unknown. A total of about 190,000 clones appear in this sample, 70% to 80% of them only once. The top ten hold less than 15% of the sample. Sample: peripheral blood. Receptors originate from a man over 45 who had recovered from COVID-19.

The gene calls are TRBV7-2 and TRBJ2-1; 10 positions agree with TRBD2. CDR3 length: 18 amino acids. Germline V gene sequence: CDR1 SGHTA, CDR2 FQGNSA. After removal of 1 base from V and 0 bases from J, the junction contained 6 bases not matched to a gene. CDR3: CASSLVGSGRTSYNEQFF. CDR3 DNA: TGTGCCAGCAGCTTAGTCGGTAGCGGGAGGACCTCCTACAATGAGCAGTTCTTC.

The gene calls are TRBV28 and TRBJ2-5; 15 nucleotides agree with TRBD2. The CDR3 consists of 20 residues. V lost 5 bases, J lost 4 bases, and 17 bases stayed unmatched. CDR1 is MDHEN, CDR2 SYDVKM, per germline. CDR3 DNA: TGTGCCAGCAGTACACCGGCGCTCGGCGGACTAGCGGGAGGGTTAGAGACCCAGTACTTC. It specifies CASSTPALGGLAGGLETQYF.

V usage is TRBV11-3 and J usage is TRBJ2-4; D ambiguous. V lost 1 base and J lost 6, with 7 bases in between. CDR1 and CDR2 from the germline V gene are SGHNT and YENEEA. The CDR3 covers 13 residues. In DNA, the CDR3 is TGTGCCAGCAGCTTAGTACCAGGAAACATTCAGTACTTC. It encodes CASSLVPGNIQYF.

The rearrangement uses TRBV27 and TRBJ1-5, with TRBD1 identical over 8 bases. This CDR3 has 14 amino acids. Germline CDR1 MNHEY, CDR2 SMNVEV (reference sequence). After removal of 6 bases from V and 6 bases from J, the junction contained 7 bases not matched to a gene. In DNA form, the CDR3 reads TGTGCCAGCAGATACCGACAGGGGAGTCAGCCCCAGCATTTT. It is translated as CASRYRQGSQPQHF.

This clone has just a few counts. This chain uses TRBV13 with TRBJ2-1; 7 positions match TRBD2. The CDR3 spans 13 residues. V gave up 5 bases and J gave up 4 bases; unmatched junction bases: 2. Germline V gene lookup returns CDR1 PRHDT and CDR2 FYEKMQ (reference sequence). CDR3 in DNA: TGTGCCAGCAGCCGTAGCGGGTACAATGAGCAGTTCTTC. As protein: CASSRSGYNEQFF.

The rearrangement uses TRBV3-1 (or the pseudogene TRBV3-2) and TRBJ1-4; 10 bases are a match to TRBD1. Trimming took 4 bases from V and 5 from J; bases not matched to a gene: 7. Looked up from germline, CDR1 is LGHDT and CDR2 is YNNKEL (reference sequence). This CDR3 has 16 residues. The CDR3 nucleotides read TGTGCCAGCAGCCGCCGACAGGGGGCCAGCAATGAAAAACTGTTTTTT. Amino acids: CASSRRQGASNEKLFF.

The rearrangement joins TRBV7-9 to TRBJ2-7, with D tentatively TRBD2 (6 bases). The CDR3 extends over 13 amino acids. V lost 2 bases, J lost 3 bases, and 8 bases lay in between. Per germline, CDR1 SEHNR and CDR2 FQNEAQ (reference sequence). For the CDR3, the DNA is TGTGCCAGCAGCTTACCGGGACTCTACGAGCAGTACTTC. It yields the protein CASSLPGLYEQYF.